These T cell receptor beta chains were read from a single sample in a study of immune heterogeneity within non-small cell lung tumors. TCRdb called the multiplex PCR reads again in MiXCR, with one record for every CDR3 protein. Among about 2,900 distinct CDR3 sequences, approximately 43% were seen once, and the ten largest hold about 7.5%. The sequencing sample was made of lung tumor tissue. These receptors were taken from a woman aged 60-75 years with non-small cell lung cancer. Both conserved end residues are part of each CDR3. Each record gives: J gene, clone size, V gene, D gene, CDR3 protein, CDR3 DNA. A D gene is named only where the DNA matches it firmly. Clone size appears in some rows only: once, few, many, or a class for an expanded clone.

TRBJ2-7,.,TRBV6-2/TRBV6-3,TRBD2,CASRTPLAASYEQYF,TGTGCCAGCAGAACCCCACTAGCGGCCTCCTACGAGCAGTACTTC
TRBJ2-7,.,TRBV2,.,CASSEVPLEWGREQYF,TGTGCCAGCAGTGAAGTCCCCCTCGAGTGGGGTCGCGAGCAGTACTTC
TRBJ1-4,.,TRBV4-1,TRBD1,CASSTGDEKLFF,TGCGCCAGCAGTACAGGGGATGAAAAACTGTTTTTT
TRBJ2-3,.,TRBV10-2,TRBD2,CASRPTTSGTDTQYF,TGCGCCAGCAGGCCTACGACTAGCGGAACAGATACGCAGTATTTT
TRBJ2-7,.,TRBV30,.,CAWSARVLDYEQYF,TGTGCCTGGAGTGCCCGGGTTCTAGACTACGAGCAGTACTTC
TRBJ1-2,large,TRBV30,.,CAWSVKRGGGLWGYGYTF,TGTGCCTGGAGTGTTAAAAGAGGTGGTGGGTTGTGGGGCTATGGCTACACCTTC
TRBJ2-7,large,TRBV11-3,.,CASSLDSSYEQYF,TGTGCCAGCAGCTTAGATTCGTCCTACGAGCAGTACTTC
TRBJ2-1,.,TRBV11-2,TRBD2,CASSPRGRARGGEQFF,TGTGCCAGCAGCCCCCGGGGGAGGGCCCGCGGTGGTGAGCAGTTCTTC
TRBJ2-7,.,TRBV12-3/TRBV12-4,TRBD2,CASSATLGLADSYEQYF,TGTGCCAGCAGTGCAACACTCGGACTAGCGGACTCCTACGAGCAGTACTTC
TRBJ2-3,.,TRBV5-1,.,CASREGDTDTQYF,TGCGCCAGCAGGGAGGGAGACACAGATACGCAGTATTTT
TRBJ1-5,few,TRBV4-1,.,CASSQAGAASQPQHF,TGCGCCAGCAGCCAGGCAGGGGCTGCGAGTCAGCCCCAGCATTTT
TRBJ1-3,few,TRBV11-1,.,CASSGQFHGNTIYF,TGTGCCAGCAGCGGACAGTTCCATGGGAACACCATATATTTT
TRBJ2-2,.,TRBV6-6,.,CASSYSQDTGELFF,TGTGCCAGCAGTTACTCGCAAGACACCGGGGAGCTGTTTTTT
TRBJ2-1,few,TRBV20-1,TRBD2,CSKAGGPYNEQFF,TGCAGCAAAGCGGGAGGGCCCTACAATGAGCAGTTCTTC
TRBJ2-7,large,TRBV20-1,.,CSAPDRVSYEQYF,TGCAGTGCTCCCGACAGAGTTAGCTACGAGCAGTACTTC
TRBJ2-2,few,TRBV6-2/TRBV6-3,TRBD2,CASRPAGVDTGELFF,TGTGCCAGCAGGCCAGCGGGAGTAGATACCGGGGAGCTGTTTTTT
TRBJ1-4,large,TRBV2,.,CASSEEGGNEKLFF,TGTGCCAGCAGTGAAGAGGGGGGGAATGAAAAACTGTTTTTT
TRBJ1-3,.,TRBV3-1,.,CASSQVIGGPRSGNTIYF,TGTGCCAGCAGCCAAGTTATCGGGGGCCCTCGCTCTGGAAACACCATATATTTT
TRBJ2-6,.,TRBV28,.,CASLGRSVTGANVLTF,TGTGCCAGCCTGGGGAGGAGTGTGACTGGGGCCAACGTCCTGACTTTC
TRBJ1-2,hyperexpanded,TRBV30,.,CAWSLGQNYGYTF,TGTGCCTGGAGCCTTGGACAGAACTATGGCTACACCTTC
TRBJ1-5,.,TRBV28,.,CASSSPQGQPQHF,TGTGCCAGCAGTTCCCCACAGGGTCAGCCCCAGCATTTT
TRBJ2-1,few,TRBV12-3/TRBV12-4,.,CASSLVTLTPYNEQFF,TGTGCCAGCAGTTTAGTTACTCTCACCCCTTACAATGAGCAGTTCTTC
TRBJ1-5,.,TRBV7-2,.,CASSSDRLEPQHF,TGTGCCAGCAGCTCCGACAGATTAGAGCCCCAGCATTTT
TRBJ2-5,few,TRBV11-2,TRBD2,CASRLAGGRGGETQYF,TGTGCCAGCAGGCTAGCGGGGGGGCGGGGGGGAGAGACCCAGTACTTC
TRBJ2-7,.,TRBV6-2/TRBV6-3,.,CASSYSTEEQYF,TGTGCCAGCAGTTACTCCACGGAGGAGCAGTACTTC
TRBJ1-4,.,TRBV5-5,.,CASSLVAGRKLFF,TGTGCCAGCAGCTTGGTGGCAGGGCGGAAACTGTTTTTT
TRBJ1-1,.,TRBV10-1,.,CASSETLQARAFF,TGCGCCAGCAGTGAGACTCTACAGGCCCGCGCTTTCTTT
TRBJ2-1,.,TRBV2,TRBD2,CASKGTSGRNEQFF,TGTGCCAGCAAAGGAACTAGCGGGAGAAATGAGCAGTTCTTC
TRBJ1-6,.,TRBV7-3,.,CASSLTGVNNSPLHF,TGTGCCAGCAGCTTAACAGGGGTTAATAATTCACCCCTCCACTTT
TRBJ1-1,.,TRBV7-9,.,CASSSNRPLTTHTEAFF,TGTGCCAGCAGCTCGAACCGTCCTCTGACAACCCACACTGAAGCTTTCTTT
TRBJ2-5,.,TRBV28,.,CASSKVGGRGETQYF,TGTGCCAGCTCCAAGGTGGGGGGGCGGGGGGAGACCCAGTACTTC
TRBJ1-1,.,TRBV9,.,CASSVGGFDTEAFF,TGTGCCAGCAGCGTAGGAGGGTTTGACACTGAAGCTTTCTTT
TRBJ1-2,few,TRBV19,.,CASKDRRTAYGYTF,TGTGCCAGTAAGGACAGAAGGACCGCCTATGGCTACACCTTC
TRBJ2-3,.,TRBV18,TRBD2,CASRSGTSGKTDTQYF,TGTGCCAGCCGATCGGGGACTAGCGGGAAAACAGATACGCAGTATTTT
TRBJ2-1,few,TRBV20-1,TRBD2,CSASDSGRATNEQFF,TGCAGTGCTAGCGATAGCGGGAGGGCAACCAATGAGCAGTTCTTC
TRBJ2-1,.,TRBV11-2,.,CASSLVEGGPEQFF,TGTGCCAGCAGCTTAGTTGAGGGGGGGCCTGAGCAGTTCTTC
TRBJ2-1,.,TRBV28,.,CASSLFQTRHYEQFF,TGTGCCAGCAGTTTATTCCAGACCCGGCACTATGAGCAGTTCTTC
TRBJ1-5,once,TRBV12-3/TRBV12-4,.,CSSTGQARNQPQHF,TGTTCCAGCACCGGGCAGGCCCGCAATCAGCCCCAGCATTTT
TRBJ2-7,few,TRBV20-1,.,CSATPDSIYEQYF,TGCAGTGCTACCCCGGACTCGATCTACGAGCAGTACTTC
TRBJ1-1,.,TRBV7-9,.,CASSPPQGSNTEAFF,TGTGCCAGCAGCCCGCCCCAGGGTTCGAACACTGAAGCTTTCTTT
TRBJ2-7,.,TRBV27,TRBD2,CASSYSGADEQYF,TGTGCCAGTAGTTATAGCGGGGCGGACGAGCAGTACTTC
TRBJ2-7,few,TRBV18,.,CASSPIGGAEQYF,TGTGCCAGCTCACCAATAGGTGGGGCCGAGCAGTACTTC
TRBJ1-3,.,TRBV6-1,TRBD1,CASSEASGTDGNTIYF,TGTGCCAGCAGTGAAGCGTCAGGGACAGATGGAAACACCATATATTTT
TRBJ1-5,.,TRBV28,.,CASTLGALPQHF,TGTGCCAGCACCCTCGGGGCTTTGCCCCAGCATTTT
TRBJ1-3,.,TRBV6-1,.,CASSAYSGNTIYF,TGTGCCAGCAGTGCCTACTCTGGAAACACCATATATTTT
TRBJ2-7,few,TRBV19,.,CASSRGDYEQYF,TGTGCCAGTAGTCGTGGGGACTACGAGCAGTACTTC
TRBJ2-1,.,TRBV4-1,TRBD2,CASSQVSGDYNEQFF,TGCGCCAGCAGCCAAGTTAGCGGGGATTACAATGAGCAGTTCTTC
TRBJ1-4,.,TRBV6-2/TRBV6-3,TRBD1,CASRGGQGGGEKLFF,TGTGCCAGCAGGGGGGGGCAGGGGGGAGGTGAAAAACTGTTTTTT
TRBJ2-2,once,TRBV6-2/TRBV6-3,.,CASRLRIANTGELFF,TGTGCCAGCAGGTTGAGAATCGCGAACACCGGGGAGCTGTTTTTT